This TCR beta chain was sequenced during a study of radiotherapy plus CTLA-4 blockade in lung cancer. V lost 4 bases, J lost 4 bases, and 20 bases lay in between. Germline-derived CDR1 and CDR2 are SGHDT and YYEEEE. This CDR3 is built from 16 residues. The table came from immunoSEQ multiplex PCR; TCRdb's copy has only in-frame clones and leaves some out. The repertoire holds approximately 77,000 clones, with 78% as singletons. The rearrangement uses TRBV5-6 and TRBJ1-2; perhaps TRBD1 as D (5 bases). The starting material was peripheral blood, obtained from a patient treated with radiotherapy plus ipilimumab. The TCR comes from a human donor with non-small cell lung cancer whose response to radiotherapy plus ipilimumab could not be evaluated. Some clones in this sample may be carry-over from other donors' samples. Written as DNA, the CDR3 is TGTGCCAGCAGCACCCTCCAAAGACAGCTGCTCTATGGCTACACCTTC. Protein product: CASSTLQRQLLYGYTF.